The next 8 T cell receptor beta chains were all read from a single sample in a study of blood T cell repertoires in COVID-19. This table comes from immunoSEQ multiplex PCR, and its TCRdb copy is limited to in-frame clones, with some not included. The sample lists more than 150,000 clones; around 83% were seen once. Sequenced: peripheral blood. The receptors were sampled from a woman aged 40-49 years with acute or convalescent COVID-19.

The J gene is TRBJ2-7, the V gene TRBV6-5; D gene ambiguous. The germline V gene encodes CDR1 MNHEY and CDR2 SVGAGI. The CDR3 length is 13 residues. Between the trimmed V and J ends, which lost 0 bases and 3 bases, there was a span of 6 bases. CDR3 in amino acids: CASSYSADYEQYF. DNA of the CDR3: TGTGCCAGCAGTTACTCGGCAGACTACGAGCAGTACTTC.

The gene calls are TRBV7-2 and TRBJ2-7, with 7 bases matching TRBD1. The V gene's germline CDR1 is SGHTA and CDR2 FQGNSA. The CDR3 has 14 amino acids. With V trimmed by 4 bases and J by 2 bases, 5 bases remained unmatched. The CDR3 coding sequence is TGTGCCAGCAGCTCGCGGACAGGTACCTACGAGCAGTACTTC. It translates to CASSSRTGTYEQYF.

This clone came up a few times. The chain has TRBV5-1 and TRBJ2-7; 9 positions agree with TRBD1. The CDR3 length is 15 residues. Trimming cost V 0 bases and J 9 bases; bases outside gene matches: 10. CDR1 and CDR2 (germline): SGHRS, YFSETQ. The CDR3 loop reads CASSLDMGQGRGQYF. The CDR3 DNA is TGCGCCAGCAGCTTGGATATGGGACAGGGAAGGGGGCAGTACTTC.

The chain links TRBV5-6 to TRBJ1-2; 9 bases are shared with TRBD1. V was clipped by 7 bases and J by 0 bases; unmatched bases: 10. Germline values: CDR1 SGHDT, CDR2 YYEEEE. The CDR3 has 16 residues. This CDR3 is CASHSGDRASNYGYTF. For the CDR3, the DNA is TGTGCCAGCCATTCCGGGGACAGGGCCTCTAACTATGGCTACACCTTC.

This chain uses TRBV15 with TRBJ2-7, with a tentative D call TRBD1 (6 bases). The CDR3 covers 15 residues. Germline values: CDR1 LNHNV, CDR2 YYDKDF (reference sequence). Deletions cut 3 bases from V and 2 bases from J, with 14 bases between. The CDR3 protein is CATSRGNREPYEQYF. The CDR3 DNA follows: TGTGCCACCAGCAGGGGAAACAGGGAACCCTACGAGCAGTACTTC.

The V and J genes are TRBV11-2 and TRBJ2-1; 9 positions agree with TRBD2. This CDR3 region has 17 residues. J was trimmed by 2 bases and V by 2 bases; bases with no gene match: 7. Germline loops: CDR1 SGHAT, CDR2 FQNNGV. As DNA, the CDR3 is TGTGCCAGCAGCTTATTCCGACTAGCGGACCCCTACAATGAGCAGTTCTTC. This gives the protein CASSLFRLADPYNEQFF.

The genes are TRBV9 and TRBJ1-1, with unresolved D. V was cut by 4 bases and J by 6 bases, with 10 bases left in between. The CDR3 is made up of 12 amino acids. The V gene's germline CDR1 is SGDLS and CDR2 YYNGEE. The CDR3 nucleotides are TGTGCCAGCAGCCCCCAGGCCTCTGAAGCTTTCTTT. It yields the protein CASSPQASEAFF.

The CDR3 here is CASSPGLAGTYEQYF. The CDR3 DNA reads TGTGCCAGCTCACCAGGACTAGCGGGGACCTACGAGCAGTACTTC. V usage is TRBV18 and J usage is TRBJ2-7, with 12 positions matching TRBD2. Germline CDR1 and CDR2: KGHSH and LQKENI. Germline trimming cut 2 bases from V and 2 bases from J; bases unmatched to any gene: 1. The CDR3 covers 15 residues.